This T cell receptor beta chain was identified in a study of shared clonotypes between healthy human individuals. Note on this clone: Its antigen is undetermined.

Study-level points and caveats: Since donors were few, the genetic and exposure-history diversity represented was limited.

The assay was immunoSEQ multiplex PCR, and TCRdb's table has in-frame clones only and misses some. The sample includes around 700,000 clones, roughly 78% seen only once; the top ten take about 2%. V shed 0 bases and J 5 bases; nucleotides not matched to a gene: 5. The CDR3 is 16 amino acids. Germline CDR1 and CDR2: MRHNA and SNTAGT. The sequence was obtained from a woman in her twenties or thirties in good health. Sequenced input: memory CD4+ T cells sorted from blood. Subset meaning: CD45RA-negative fraction. This sequence joins TRBV6-4 and TRBJ2-2; TRBD1 aligns across 8 bases. CDR3 coding DNA: TGTGCCAGCAGTGACTCTGGACAGGGAATGACCGGGGAGCTGTTTTTT. Its translation is CASSDSGQGMTGELFF.